The T cell receptor (beta chain) under discussion was sequenced for a study of CD8+CD57+ T cells in acquired aplastic anemia. Study overall: Healthy CD8+ samples averaged approximately 11 million reads.

This CDR3 has 21 amino acids. The germline gives CDR1 SEHNR, CDR2 FQNEAQ (reference sequence). Trimming took 1 base from V and 13 from J; bases not matched to a gene: 28. The study's findings and limits: It was found that roughly 31 CD8+ CDR3 sequences were shared between patients and controls.

To note about this clonotype: As yet, its antigen is unknown.

Genomic DNA, the template, was used for profiling of the TCR beta VDJ and CDR3. One entry per CDR3 protein results from TCRdb running MiXCR on the reads. The sample lists about 210,000 distinct CDR3 sequences; 30% to 40% were seen once. The source material was sorted CD4+, CD8+, or CD8+CD57+ T cells (not recorded which) from PBMCs. The sequence derives from a human donor in good health, serving as a control. The rearrangement joins TRBV7-9 to TRBJ1-6, with 7 bases that match TRBD1. The CDR3 region has the DNA TGTGCCAGCAGCTTAGGGAGGGGGCCAGGGTCGTTACCGTTTGGGAGTTCGCCCCTCCACTTT. It encodes CASSLGRGPGSLPFGSSPLHF.